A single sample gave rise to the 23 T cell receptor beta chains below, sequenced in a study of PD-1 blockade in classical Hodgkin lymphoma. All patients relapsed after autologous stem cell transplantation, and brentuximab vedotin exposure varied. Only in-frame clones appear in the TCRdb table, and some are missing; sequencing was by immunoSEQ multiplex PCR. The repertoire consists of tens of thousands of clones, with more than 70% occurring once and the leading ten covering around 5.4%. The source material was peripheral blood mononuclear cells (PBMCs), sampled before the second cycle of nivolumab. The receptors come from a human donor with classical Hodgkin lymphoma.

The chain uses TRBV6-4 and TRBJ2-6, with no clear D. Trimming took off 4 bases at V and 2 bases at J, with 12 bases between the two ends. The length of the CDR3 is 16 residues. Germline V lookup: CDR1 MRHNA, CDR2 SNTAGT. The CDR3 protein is CASSVGITAGANVLTF. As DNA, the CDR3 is TGTGCCAGCAGTGTGGGGATAACCGCTGGGGCCAACGTCCTGACTTTC.

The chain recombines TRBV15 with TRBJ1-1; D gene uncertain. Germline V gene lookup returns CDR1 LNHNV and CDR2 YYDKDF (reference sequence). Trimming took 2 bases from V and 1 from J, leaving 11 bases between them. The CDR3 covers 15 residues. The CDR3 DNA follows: TGTGCCACCAGCAGAACAGCCGGTAGGAACACTGAAGCTTTCTTT. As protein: CATSRTAGRNTEAFF.

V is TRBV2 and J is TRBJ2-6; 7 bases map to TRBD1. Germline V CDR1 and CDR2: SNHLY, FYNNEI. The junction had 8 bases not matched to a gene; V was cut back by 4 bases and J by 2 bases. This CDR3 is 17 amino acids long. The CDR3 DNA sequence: TGTGCCAGCAGTGGAGAGGACAGGCTGGCTGGGGCCAACGTCCTGACTTTC. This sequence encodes CASSGEDRLAGANVLTF.

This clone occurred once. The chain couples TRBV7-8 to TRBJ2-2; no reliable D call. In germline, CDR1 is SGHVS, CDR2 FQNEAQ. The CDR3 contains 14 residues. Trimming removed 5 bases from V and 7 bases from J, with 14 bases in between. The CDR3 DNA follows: TGTGCCAGCAGCAAGCAGGTTGAGTACGGGGAGCTGTTTTTT. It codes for CASSKQVEYGELFF.

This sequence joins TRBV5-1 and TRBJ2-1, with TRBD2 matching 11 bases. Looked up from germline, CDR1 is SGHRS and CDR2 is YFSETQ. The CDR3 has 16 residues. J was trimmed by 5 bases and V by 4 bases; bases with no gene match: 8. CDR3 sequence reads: CASSPLIAGGDNEQFF. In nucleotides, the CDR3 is TGCGCCAGCAGCCCCCTTATAGCGGGGGGGGACAATGAGCAGTTCTTC.

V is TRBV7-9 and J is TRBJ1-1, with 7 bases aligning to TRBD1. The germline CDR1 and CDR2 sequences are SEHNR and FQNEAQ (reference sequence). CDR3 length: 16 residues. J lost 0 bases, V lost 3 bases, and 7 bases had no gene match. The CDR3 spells CASSFFQGGLNTEAFF. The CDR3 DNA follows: TGTGCCAGCAGCTTTTTCCAGGGGGGACTGAACACTGAAGCTTTCTTT.

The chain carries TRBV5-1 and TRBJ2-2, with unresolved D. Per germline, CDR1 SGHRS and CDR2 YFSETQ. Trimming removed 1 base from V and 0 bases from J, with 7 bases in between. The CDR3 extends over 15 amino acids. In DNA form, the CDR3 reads TGCGCCAGCAGCTTGAGTGGCACGAACACCGGGGAGCTGTTTTTT. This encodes CASSLSGTNTGELFF. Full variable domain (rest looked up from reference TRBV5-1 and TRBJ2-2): KAGVTQTPRYLIKTRGQQVTLSCSPISGHRSVSWYQQTPGQGLQFLFEYFSETQRNKGNFPGRFSGRQFSNSRSEMNVSTLELGDSALYLCASSLSGTNTGELFFGEGSRLTVL.

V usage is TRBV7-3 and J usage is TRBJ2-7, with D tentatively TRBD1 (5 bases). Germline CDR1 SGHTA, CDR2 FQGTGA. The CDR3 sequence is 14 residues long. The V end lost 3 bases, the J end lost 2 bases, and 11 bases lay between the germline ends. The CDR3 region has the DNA TGTGCCAGCAGCTTCAGGACACCACCCTACGAGCAGTACTTC. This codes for CASSFRTPPYEQYF.

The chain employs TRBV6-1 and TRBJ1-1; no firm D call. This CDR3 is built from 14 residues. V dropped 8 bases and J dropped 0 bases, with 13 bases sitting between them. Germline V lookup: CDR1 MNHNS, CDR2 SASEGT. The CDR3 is CASPRWELNTEAFF. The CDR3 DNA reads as TGTGCCAGCCCCCGGTGGGAACTGAACACTGAAGCTTTCTTT.

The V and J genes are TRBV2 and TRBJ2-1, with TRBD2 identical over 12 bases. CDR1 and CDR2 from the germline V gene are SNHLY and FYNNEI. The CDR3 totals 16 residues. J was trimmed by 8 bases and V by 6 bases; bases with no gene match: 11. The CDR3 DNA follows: TGTGCCAGCAGGCTCGCTAGCGGGGGGGCCTTGCATGAGCAGTTCTTC. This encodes CASRLASGGALHEQFF.

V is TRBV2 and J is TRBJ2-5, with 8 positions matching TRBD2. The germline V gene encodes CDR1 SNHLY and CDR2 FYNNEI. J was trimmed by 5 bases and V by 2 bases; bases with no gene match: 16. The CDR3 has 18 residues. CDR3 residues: CASSEMGIAGLLRETQYF. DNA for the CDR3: TGTGCCAGCAGTGAAATGGGAATAGCGGGGCTCCTAAGGGAGACCCAGTACTTC.

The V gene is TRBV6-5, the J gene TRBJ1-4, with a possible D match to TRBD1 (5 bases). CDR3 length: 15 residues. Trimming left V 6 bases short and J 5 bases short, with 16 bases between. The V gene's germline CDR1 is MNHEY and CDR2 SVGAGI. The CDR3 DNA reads TGTGCCAGCAGACCCCAGGGCGGGGCGAATGAAAAACTGTTTTTT. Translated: CASRPQGGANEKLFF.

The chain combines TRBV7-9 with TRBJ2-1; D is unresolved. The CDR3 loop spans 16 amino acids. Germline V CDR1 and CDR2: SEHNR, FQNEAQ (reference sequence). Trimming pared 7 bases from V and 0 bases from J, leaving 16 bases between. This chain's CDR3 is CASIGGPGSSYNEQFF. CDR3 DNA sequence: TGTGCCAGCATAGGTGGACCCGGTAGCTCCTACAATGAGCAGTTCTTC.

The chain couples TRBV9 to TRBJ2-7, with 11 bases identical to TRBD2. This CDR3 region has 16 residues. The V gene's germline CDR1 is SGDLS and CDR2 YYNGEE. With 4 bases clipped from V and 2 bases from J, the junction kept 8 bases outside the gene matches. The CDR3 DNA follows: TGTGCCAGCAGCCCATCCGGGACTAGCGGCACCTACGAGCAGTACTTC. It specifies CASSPSGTSGTYEQYF. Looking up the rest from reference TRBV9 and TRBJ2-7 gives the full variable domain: DSGVTQTPKHLITATGQRVTLRCSPRSGDLSVYWYQQSLDQGLQFLIQYYNGEERAKGNILERFSAQQFPDLHSELNLSSLELGDSALYFCASSPSGTSGTYEQYFGPGTRLTVT.

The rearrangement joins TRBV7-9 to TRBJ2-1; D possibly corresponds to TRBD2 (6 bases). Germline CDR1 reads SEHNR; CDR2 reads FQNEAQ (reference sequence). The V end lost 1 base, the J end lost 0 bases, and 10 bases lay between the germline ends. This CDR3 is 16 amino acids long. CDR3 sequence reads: CASSLVGGVSYNEQFF. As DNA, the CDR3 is TGTGCCAGCAGCTTAGTGGGGGGAGTCTCCTACAATGAGCAGTTCTTC.

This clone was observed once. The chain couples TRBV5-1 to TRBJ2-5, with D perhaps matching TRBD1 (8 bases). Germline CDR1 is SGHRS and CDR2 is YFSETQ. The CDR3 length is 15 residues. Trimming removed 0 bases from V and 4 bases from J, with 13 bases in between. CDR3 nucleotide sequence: TGCGCCAGCAGCTTGGGGACAGGGAGGGCAGAGACCCAGTACTTC. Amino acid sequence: CASSLGTGRAETQYF. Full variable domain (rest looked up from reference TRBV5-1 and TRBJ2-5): KAGVTQTPRYLIKTRGQQVTLSCSPISGHRSVSWYQQTPGQGLQFLFEYFSETQRNKGNFPGRFSGRQFSNSRSEMNVSTLELGDSALYLCASSLGTGRAETQYFGPGTRLLVL.

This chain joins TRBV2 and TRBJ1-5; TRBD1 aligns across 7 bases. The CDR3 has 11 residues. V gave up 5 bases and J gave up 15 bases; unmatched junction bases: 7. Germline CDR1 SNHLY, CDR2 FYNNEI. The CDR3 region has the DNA TGTGCCAGCAGTACGACAGGGCCCTTGCATTTT. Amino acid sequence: CASSTTGPLHF.

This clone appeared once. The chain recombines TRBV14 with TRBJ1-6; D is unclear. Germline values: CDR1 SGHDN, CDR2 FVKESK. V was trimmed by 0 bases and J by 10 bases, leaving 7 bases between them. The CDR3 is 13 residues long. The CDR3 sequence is CASSQDLGSPLHF. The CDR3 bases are TGTGCCAGCAGCCAAGATCTGGGATCACCCCTCCACTTT.

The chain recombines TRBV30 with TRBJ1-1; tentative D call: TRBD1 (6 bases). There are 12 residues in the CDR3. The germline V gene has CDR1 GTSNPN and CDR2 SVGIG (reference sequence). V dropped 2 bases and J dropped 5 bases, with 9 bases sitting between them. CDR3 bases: TGTGCCTGGAGTCATCAGGGGACTGAAGCTTTCTTT. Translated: CAWSHQGTEAFF. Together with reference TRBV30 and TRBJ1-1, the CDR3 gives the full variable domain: SQTIHQWPATLVQPVGSPLSLECTVEGTSNPNLYWYRQAAGRGLQLLFYSVGIGQISSEVPQNLSASRPQDRQFILSSKKLLLSDSGFYLCAWSHQGTEAFFGQGTRLTVV.

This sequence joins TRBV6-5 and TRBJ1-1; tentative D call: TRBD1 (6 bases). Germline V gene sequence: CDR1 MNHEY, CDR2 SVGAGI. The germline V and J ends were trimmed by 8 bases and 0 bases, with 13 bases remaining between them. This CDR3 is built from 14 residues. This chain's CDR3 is CASSPDRLNTEAFF. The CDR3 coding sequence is TGTGCCAGCTCCCCGGACAGATTGAACACTGAAGCTTTCTTT.

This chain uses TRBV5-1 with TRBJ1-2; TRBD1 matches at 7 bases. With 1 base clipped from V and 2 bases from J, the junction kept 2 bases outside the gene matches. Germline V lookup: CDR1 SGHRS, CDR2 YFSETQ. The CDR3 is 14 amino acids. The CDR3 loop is CASSLPGQNYGYTF. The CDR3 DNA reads TGCGCCAGCAGCTTGCCGGGACAGAACTATGGCTACACCTTC. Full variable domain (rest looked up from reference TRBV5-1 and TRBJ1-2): KAGVTQTPRYLIKTRGQQVTLSCSPISGHRSVSWYQQTPGQGLQFLFEYFSETQRNKGNFPGRFSGRQFSNSRSEMNVSTLELGDSALYLCASSLPGQNYGYTFGSGTRLTVV.

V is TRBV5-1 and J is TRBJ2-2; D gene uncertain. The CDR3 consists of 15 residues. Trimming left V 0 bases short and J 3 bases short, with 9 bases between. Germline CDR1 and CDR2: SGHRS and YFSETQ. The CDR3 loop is CASSLGYSDTGELFF. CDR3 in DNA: TGCGCCAGCAGCTTGGGTTACAGCGACACCGGGGAGCTGTTTTTT.

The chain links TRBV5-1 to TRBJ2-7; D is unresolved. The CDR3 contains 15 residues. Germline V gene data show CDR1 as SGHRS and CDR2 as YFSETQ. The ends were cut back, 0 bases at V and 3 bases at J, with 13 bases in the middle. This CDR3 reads CASSLGASSFYEQYF. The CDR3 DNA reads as TGCGCCAGCAGCTTGGGGGCCAGCTCGTTCTACGAGCAGTACTTC.